Following are 9 T cell receptor beta chains from one sample sequenced in a study of blood T cell repertoires in COVID-19. Assay: immunoSEQ multiplex PCR; the TCRdb copy retains only in-frame clones and omits some. The sample has some 180,000 clones, around nine tenths seen once. The sequencing input was peripheral blood. All receptors come from a man aged 60-69 years with active or convalescent COVID-19.

J is TRBJ2-1 and V is TRBV27; TRBD1 aligns across 8 bases. CDR1 and CDR2 (germline): MNHEY, SMNVEV (reference sequence). The CDR3 spans 14 residues. V was clipped by 3 bases and J by 7 bases; unmatched bases: 5. The CDR3 here is CASSLYRQGNEQFF. CDR3 DNA: TGTGCCAGCAGTTTGTATAGACAGGGGAATGAGCAGTTCTTC.

The chain joins TRBV6-5 to TRBJ2-7; TRBD1 matches at 8 bases. The V gene end was trimmed by 6 bases and the J gene end by 4 bases; junction bases not matched to a gene: 5. The CDR3 covers 13 residues. Germline V gives CDR1 MNHEY, CDR2 SVGAGI. DNA of the CDR3: TGTGCCAGCAGAAGGGACAGGCGTTACGAGCAGTACTTC. Amino acids: CASRRDRRYEQYF.

The chain joins TRBV6-5 to TRBJ1-5; possible D gene TRBD1, 5 bases. V gave up 6 bases and J gave up 0 bases, with 12 bases separating them. The CDR3 is 15 amino acids. The germline V gene encodes CDR1 MNHEY and CDR2 SVGAGI. Here the CDR3 reads CASSAGRFSNQPQHF. In DNA form, the CDR3 reads TGTGCCAGCAGCGCGGGACGGTTTAGCAATCAGCCCCAGCATTTT.

The chain has TRBV7-3 and TRBJ2-1, with 8 bases that match TRBD1. CDR3 length: 13 residues. Germline V gene data show CDR1 as SGHTA and CDR2 as FQGTGA. The ends lost 6 bases at V and 9 bases at J; junction bases unmatched: 7. The CDR3 loop reads CASSFTGGSEQFF. CDR3 bases: TGTGCCAGCAGTTTTACAGGGGGGAGTGAGCAGTTCTTC.

The chain carries TRBV9 and TRBJ2-3; D might be TRBD1 (6 bases). V lost 1 base, J lost 2 bases, and 11 bases lay in between. The V gene's germline CDR1 is SGDLS and CDR2 YYNGEE. This CDR3 has 15 residues. Written as DNA, the CDR3 is TGTGCCAGCAGCGTACTGCAGGGGAACACAGATACGCAGTATTTT. This gives the protein CASSVLQGNTDTQYF.

The rearrangement joins TRBV9 to TRBJ1-4; D perhaps matches TRBD1 (6 bases). In germline, CDR1 is SGDLS, CDR2 YYNGEE. The CDR3 sequence is 15 residues long. V was shortened by 4 bases and J by 4 bases, with 14 bases between the two germline ends. The CDR3 nucleotides read TGTGCCAGCAGCCCCAGCACAGGGTTTAATGAAAAACTGTTTTTT. It is translated as CASSPSTGFNEKLFF.

This rearrangement joins TRBV9 to TRBJ1-1, with TRBD1 as a possible D gene (6 bases). The germline gives CDR1 SGDLS, CDR2 YYNGEE. With 4 bases removed from V and 6 bases from J, the gap between germline ends came to 25 bases. CDR3 length equals 17 residues. CDR3 in DNA: TGTGCCAGCAGCTTCCAGACAGGATGGACGGGAGGATCTGAAGCTTTCTTT. This encodes CASSFQTGWTGGSEAFF.

The chain combines TRBV9 with TRBJ2-3; 9 bases line up with TRBD2. This CDR3 has 16 residues. The J segment lost 5 bases and the V segment lost 0 bases, leaving 7 bases of the junction unmatched. Looked up from germline, CDR1 is SGDLS and CDR2 is YYNGEE. CDR3 in amino acids: CASSVAAGGRRDTQYF. CDR3 nucleotides: TGTGCCAGCAGCGTAGCCGCGGGGGGGCGTAGAGATACGCAGTATTTT. The full variable domain, completed using reference TRBV9 and TRBJ2-3, is DSGVTQTPKHLITATGQRVTLRCSPRSGDLSVYWYQQSLDQGLQFLIQYYNGEERAKGNILERFSAQQFPDLHSELNLSSLELGDSALYFCASSVAAGGRRDTQYFGPGTRLTVL.

The chain combines TRBV6-2 or TRBV6-3 with TRBJ2-1; 9 nucleotides agree with TRBD1. The CDR3 length is 16 residues. V gave up 5 bases and J gave up 8 bases; unmatched junction bases: 13. From germline, CDR1 is MNHEY and CDR2 SVGEGT. CDR3 protein: CASSQRGTGSRDEQFF. In DNA form, the CDR3 reads TGTGCCAGCAGTCAACGGGGGACAGGGTCTAGGGATGAGCAGTTCTTC.